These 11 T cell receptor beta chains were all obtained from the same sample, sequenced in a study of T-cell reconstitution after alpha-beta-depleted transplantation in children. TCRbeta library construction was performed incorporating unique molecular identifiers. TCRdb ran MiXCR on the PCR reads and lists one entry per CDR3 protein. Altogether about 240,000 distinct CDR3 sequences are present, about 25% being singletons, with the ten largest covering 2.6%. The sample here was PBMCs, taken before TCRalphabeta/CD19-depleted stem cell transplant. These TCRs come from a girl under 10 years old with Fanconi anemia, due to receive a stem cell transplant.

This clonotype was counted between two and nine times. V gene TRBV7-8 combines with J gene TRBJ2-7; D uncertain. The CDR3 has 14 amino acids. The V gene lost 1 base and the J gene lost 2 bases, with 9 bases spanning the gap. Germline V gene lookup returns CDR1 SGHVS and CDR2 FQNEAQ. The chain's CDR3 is CASSLGIGPYEQYF. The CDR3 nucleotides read TGTGCCAGCAGCTTAGGGATAGGGCCCTACGAGCAGTACTTC.

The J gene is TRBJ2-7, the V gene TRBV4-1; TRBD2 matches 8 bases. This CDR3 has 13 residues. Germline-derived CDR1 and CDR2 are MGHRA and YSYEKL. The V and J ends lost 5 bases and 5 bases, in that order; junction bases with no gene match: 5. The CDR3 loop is CASSGGGGNEQYF. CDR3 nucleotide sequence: TGCGCCAGCAGCGGAGGCGGGGGGAACGAGCAGTACTTC.

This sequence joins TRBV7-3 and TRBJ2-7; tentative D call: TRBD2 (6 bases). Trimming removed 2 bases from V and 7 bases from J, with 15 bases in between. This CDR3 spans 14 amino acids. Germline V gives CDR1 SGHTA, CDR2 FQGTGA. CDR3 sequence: CASSLLGRDGEQYF. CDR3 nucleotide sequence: TGTGCCAGCAGCTTATTGGGGCGGGATGGGGAGCAGTACTTC.

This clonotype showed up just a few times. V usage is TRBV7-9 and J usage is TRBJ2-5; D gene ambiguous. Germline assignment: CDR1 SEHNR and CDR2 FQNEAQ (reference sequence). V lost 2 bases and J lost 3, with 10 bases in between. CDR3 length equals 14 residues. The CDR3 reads CASSLRVGKETQYF. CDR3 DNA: TGTGCCAGCAGCTTACGGGTAGGAAAAGAGACCCAGTACTTC.

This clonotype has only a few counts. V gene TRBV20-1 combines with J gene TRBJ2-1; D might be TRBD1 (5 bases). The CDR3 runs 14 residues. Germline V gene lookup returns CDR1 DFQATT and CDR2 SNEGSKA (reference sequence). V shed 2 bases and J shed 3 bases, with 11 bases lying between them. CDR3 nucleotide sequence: TGCAGTGCTAGATCCTACCAGGGCTACAATGAGCAGTTCTTC. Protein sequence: CSARSYQGYNEQFF.

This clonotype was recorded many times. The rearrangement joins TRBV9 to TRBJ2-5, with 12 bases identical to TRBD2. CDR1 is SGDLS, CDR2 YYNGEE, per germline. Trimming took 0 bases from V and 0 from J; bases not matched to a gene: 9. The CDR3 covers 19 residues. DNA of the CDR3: TGTGCCAGCAGCGTAGGCCTAGCGGGAGGGATGGGCTACCAAGAGACCCAGTACTTC. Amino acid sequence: CASSVGLAGGMGYQETQYF.

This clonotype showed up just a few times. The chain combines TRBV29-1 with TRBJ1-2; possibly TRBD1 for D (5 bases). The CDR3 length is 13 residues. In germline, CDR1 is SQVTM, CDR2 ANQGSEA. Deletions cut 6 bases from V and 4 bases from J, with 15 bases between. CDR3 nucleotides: TGCAGCGTAGGCCGGGACGGCATCTATGGCTACACCTTC. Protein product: CSVGRDGIYGYTF.

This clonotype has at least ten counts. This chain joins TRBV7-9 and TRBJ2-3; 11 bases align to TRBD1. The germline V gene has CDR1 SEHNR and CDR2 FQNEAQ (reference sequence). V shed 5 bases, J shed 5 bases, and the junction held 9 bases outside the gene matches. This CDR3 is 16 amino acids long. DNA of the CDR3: TGTGCCAGCAGCCCAAGGACAGGGGGCAATATAGATACGCAGTATTTT. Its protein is CASSPRTGGNIDTQYF.

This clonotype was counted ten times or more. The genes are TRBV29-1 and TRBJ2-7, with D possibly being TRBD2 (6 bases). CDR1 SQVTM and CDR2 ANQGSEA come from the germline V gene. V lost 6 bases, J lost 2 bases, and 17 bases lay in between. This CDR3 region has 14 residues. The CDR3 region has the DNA TGCAGCGTCCGACTAGACAGCCTAGCCTACGAGCAGTACTTC. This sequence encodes CSVRLDSLAYEQYF.

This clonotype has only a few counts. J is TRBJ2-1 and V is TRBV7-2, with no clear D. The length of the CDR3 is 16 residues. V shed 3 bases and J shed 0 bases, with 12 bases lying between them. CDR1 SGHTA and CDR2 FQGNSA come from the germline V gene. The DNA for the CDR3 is TGTGCCAGCAGCTTGTTCGGACGGCCCTCCTACAATGAGCAGTTCTTC. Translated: CASSLFGRPSYNEQFF. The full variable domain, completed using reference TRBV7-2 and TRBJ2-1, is GAGVSQSPSNKVTEKGKDVELRCDPISGHTALYWYRQSLGQGLEFLIYFQGNSAPDKSGLPSDRFSAERTGGSVSTLTIQRTQQEDSAVYLCASSLFGRPSYNEQFFGPGTRLTVL.

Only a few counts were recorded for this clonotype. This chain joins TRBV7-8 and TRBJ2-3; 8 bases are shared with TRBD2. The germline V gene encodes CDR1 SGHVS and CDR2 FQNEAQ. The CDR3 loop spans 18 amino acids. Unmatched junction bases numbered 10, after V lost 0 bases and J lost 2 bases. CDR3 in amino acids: CASSLARELAAHTDTQYF. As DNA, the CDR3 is TGTGCCAGCAGCTTAGCTCGTGAACTAGCGGCTCACACAGATACGCAGTATTTT.